The clone carrying this T cell receptor (beta chain) turned up a few times. Its target is not known. The sample is drawn from a study of cytomegalovirus exposure and HLA in healthy donors. Whole-study findings and limits: Both high specificity and high sensitivity reportedly marked the classifier's diagnosis of cytomegalovirus status. There were reportedly fewer N-insertions in an Asian-associated ancestry cluster than the approximately 640-donor mean, in a later analysis. CMV serostatus stood as the only immune exposure information on hand.

Per germline, CDR1 GTSNPN and CDR2 SVGIG (reference sequence). The CDR3 has 11 residues. V lost 1 base and J 4 bases, leaving 5 bases between the germline ends. It was with 60 Vbeta and 13 Jbeta primers that the PCR ran. Clones were sequenced by immunoSEQ multiplex PCR, and TCRdb holds only the in-frame ones, with some missing. Of about 130,000 clones listed, around nine tenths are singletons. The sample comprised PBMCs. This TCR came from a woman in her twenties or thirties in good health and CMV-seronegative. The chain is built from TRBV30 and TRBJ2-7; no reliable D call. The CDR3 nucleotides are TGTGCCTGGAGTGGAGGTTACGAGCAGTACTTC. Translation: CAWSGGYEQYF.